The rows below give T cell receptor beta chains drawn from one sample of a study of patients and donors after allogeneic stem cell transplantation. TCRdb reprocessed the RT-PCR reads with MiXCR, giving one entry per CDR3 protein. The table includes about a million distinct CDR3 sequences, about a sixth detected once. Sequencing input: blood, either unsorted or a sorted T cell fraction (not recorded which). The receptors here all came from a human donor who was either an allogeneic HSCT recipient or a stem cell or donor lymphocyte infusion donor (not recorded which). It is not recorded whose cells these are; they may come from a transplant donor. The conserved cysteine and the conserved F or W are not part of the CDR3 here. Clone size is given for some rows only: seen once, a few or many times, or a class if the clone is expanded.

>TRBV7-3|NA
ASSPGGFAGGPTNEQF
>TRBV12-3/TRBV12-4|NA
ASSLALPSWGNEQF
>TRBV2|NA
ASGGPTGELF
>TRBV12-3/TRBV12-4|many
ASSWAGGAGKLF
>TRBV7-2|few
ASSLQAPWGTEAF
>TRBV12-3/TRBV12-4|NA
ASRHTQGAGGYT
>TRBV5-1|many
ASSLAMETQY
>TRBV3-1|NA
ASSPRTSANSYNEQF
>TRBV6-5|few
ASSYTSSGSTGELF
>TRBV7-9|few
ASSLRQGVQETQY
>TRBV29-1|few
SVRQGGNYGYT
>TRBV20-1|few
SASQTGTDTQY
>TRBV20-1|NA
SAKVDSGSGGTQY
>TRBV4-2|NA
ASSQTGALHNEQF
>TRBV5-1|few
ASSSRTSGRLLEQY
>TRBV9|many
ASSVPRDRPVSSYNEQF
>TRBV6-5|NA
ASSSALRGGYEQY
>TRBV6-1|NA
ASTPRLTGRGGELF
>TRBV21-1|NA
ASSKGAFLTYEQY
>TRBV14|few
ASSQVPGQPWGTEAF
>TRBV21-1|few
AGGVSETQY
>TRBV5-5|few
ASSPGQHFLYGYT
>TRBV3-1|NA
ASSLIAGGGTYNEQF
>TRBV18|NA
ASSPSQGEAF
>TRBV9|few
ASSSRRDSRYSPLH
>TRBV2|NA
ASSESRITGYT
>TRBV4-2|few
ASSQDRTTGGEQF
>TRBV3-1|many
ASSQEGHRSQTQY
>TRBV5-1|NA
ASSLGTSEGTDTQY
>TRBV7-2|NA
ASSSQQGLSGYT
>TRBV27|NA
ASSSVTTGGEYEQY
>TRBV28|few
ASSLGGTPQETQY
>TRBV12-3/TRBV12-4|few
ASSSSTGQGVRETQY
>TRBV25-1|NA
ASSDHSGRNSGNTIY
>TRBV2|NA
ASSNRGGKNTEAF
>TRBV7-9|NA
ASSLGKGTEAF
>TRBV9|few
ASSVEDRGDSPLH
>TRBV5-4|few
ASSLRTLTKNIQY
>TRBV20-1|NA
SARPPTSGGALDTQY
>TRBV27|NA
ASSLRATLAYEQY
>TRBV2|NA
ASRLSEGVAEQY
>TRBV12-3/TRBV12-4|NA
ASTPYRTDTQY
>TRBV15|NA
ATSRTGEGGPHYGYT
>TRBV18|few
ASSPDRGGTYEQY
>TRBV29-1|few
SVRTGTLYGYT
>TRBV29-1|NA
SARTGTGSTDTQY
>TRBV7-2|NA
ASSLGLNPGTQY
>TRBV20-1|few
SARLATEAF
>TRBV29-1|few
SVHGEILGLGAF
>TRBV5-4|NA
ASSLGTSLYNEQF
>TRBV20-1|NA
SAPGQSGNQPQH
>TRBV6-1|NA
ASRAGSTDTQY
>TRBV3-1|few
ASSQGGRGTQY
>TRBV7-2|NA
ASSFKTGNHHLGGYT